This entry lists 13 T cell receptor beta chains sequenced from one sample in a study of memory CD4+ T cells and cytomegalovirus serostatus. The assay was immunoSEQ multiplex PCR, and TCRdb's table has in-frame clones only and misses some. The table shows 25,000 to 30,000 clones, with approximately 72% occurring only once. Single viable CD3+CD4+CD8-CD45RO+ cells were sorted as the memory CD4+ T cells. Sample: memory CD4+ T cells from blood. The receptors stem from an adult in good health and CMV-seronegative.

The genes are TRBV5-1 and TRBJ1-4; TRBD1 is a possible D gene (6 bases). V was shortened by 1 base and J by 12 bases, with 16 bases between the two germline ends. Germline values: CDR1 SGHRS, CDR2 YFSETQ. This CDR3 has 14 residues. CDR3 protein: CASSLRGGDSELFF. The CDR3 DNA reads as TGCGCCAGCAGCTTGAGAGGGGGTGACTCGGAACTGTTTTTT.

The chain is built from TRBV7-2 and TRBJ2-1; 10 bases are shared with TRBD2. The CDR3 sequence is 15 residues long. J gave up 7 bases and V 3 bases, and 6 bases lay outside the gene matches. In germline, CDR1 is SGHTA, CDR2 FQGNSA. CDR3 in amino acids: CASSLSLAGGNEQFF. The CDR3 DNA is TGTGCCAGCAGCTTGTCATTAGCGGGGGGTAATGAGCAGTTCTTC.

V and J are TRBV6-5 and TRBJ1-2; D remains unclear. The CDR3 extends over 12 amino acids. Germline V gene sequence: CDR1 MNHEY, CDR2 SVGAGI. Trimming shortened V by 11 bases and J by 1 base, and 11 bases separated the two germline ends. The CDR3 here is CACRGNNYGYTF. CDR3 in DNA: TGTGCCTGCCGCGGGAATAACTATGGCTACACCTTC.

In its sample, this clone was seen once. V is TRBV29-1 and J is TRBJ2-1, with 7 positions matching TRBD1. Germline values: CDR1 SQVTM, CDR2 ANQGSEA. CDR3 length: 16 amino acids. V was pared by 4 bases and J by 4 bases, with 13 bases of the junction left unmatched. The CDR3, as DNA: TGCAGCGTTGGGCCCCGTAGCAGGGGGATTTACAATGAGCAGTTCTTC. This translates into CSVGPRSRGIYNEQFF.

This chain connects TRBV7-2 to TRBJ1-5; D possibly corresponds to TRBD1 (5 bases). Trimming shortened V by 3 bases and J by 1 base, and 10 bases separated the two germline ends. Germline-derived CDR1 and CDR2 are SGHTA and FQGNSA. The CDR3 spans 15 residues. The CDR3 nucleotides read TGTGCCAGCAGCTTCTTCAGGGCAAGCAATCAGCCCCAGCATTTT. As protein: CASSFFRASNQPQHF.

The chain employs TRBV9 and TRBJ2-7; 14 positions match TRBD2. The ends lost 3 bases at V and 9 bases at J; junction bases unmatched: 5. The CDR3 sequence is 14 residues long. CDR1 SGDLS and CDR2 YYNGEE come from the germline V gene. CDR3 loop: CASSGRTSGGRQYF. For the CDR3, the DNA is TGTGCCAGCAGCGGACGGACTAGCGGGGGGAGGCAGTACTTC.

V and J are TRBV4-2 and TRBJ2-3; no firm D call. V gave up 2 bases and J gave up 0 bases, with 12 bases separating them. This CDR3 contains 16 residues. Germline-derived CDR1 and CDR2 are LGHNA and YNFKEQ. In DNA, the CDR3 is TGTGCCAGCAGCCAATCTTCGACGTCTAGCACAGATACGCAGTATTTT. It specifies CASSQSSTSSTDTQYF.

The CDR3 sequence: CASSGDNYGYTF. CDR3 nucleotide sequence: TGTGCCAGCAGCGGCGACAACTATGGCTACACCTTC. The chain has TRBV7-6 and TRBJ1-2; D is uncertain. This CDR3 spans 12 amino acids. V was shortened by 5 bases and J by 2 bases, with 6 bases between the two germline ends. The germline gives CDR1 SGHVS, CDR2 FNYEAQ. The whole variable domain, filled in from reference TRBV7-6 and TRBJ1-2, reads GAGVSQSPRYKVTKRGQDVALRCDPISGHVSLYWYRQALGQGPEFLTYFNYEAQQDKSGLPNDRFSAERPEGSISTLTIQRTEQRDSAMYRCASSGDNYGYTFGSGTRLTVV.

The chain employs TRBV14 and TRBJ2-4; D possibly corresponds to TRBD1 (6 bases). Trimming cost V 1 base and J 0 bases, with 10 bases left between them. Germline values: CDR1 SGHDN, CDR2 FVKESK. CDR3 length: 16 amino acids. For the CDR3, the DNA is TGTGCCAGCAGCCAAGGCAGGGGCTTAGCCAAAAACATTCAGTACTTC. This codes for CASSQGRGLAKNIQYF.

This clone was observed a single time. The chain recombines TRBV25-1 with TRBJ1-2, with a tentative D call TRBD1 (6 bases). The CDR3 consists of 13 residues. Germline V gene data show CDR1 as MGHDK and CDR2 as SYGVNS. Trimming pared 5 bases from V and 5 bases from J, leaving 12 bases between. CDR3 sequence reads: CASSSEGGYGYTF. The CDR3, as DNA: TGTGCCAGCAGTTCGGAGGGGGGGTATGGCTACACCTTC.

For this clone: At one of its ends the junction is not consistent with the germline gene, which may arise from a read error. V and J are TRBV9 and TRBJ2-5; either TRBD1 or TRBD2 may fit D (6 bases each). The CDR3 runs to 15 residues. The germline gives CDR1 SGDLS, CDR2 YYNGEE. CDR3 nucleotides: TGTGCCAGCAGCGTAGGACACGGGGGACAAGGGACCCAGTACTTC. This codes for CASSVGHGGQGTQYF.

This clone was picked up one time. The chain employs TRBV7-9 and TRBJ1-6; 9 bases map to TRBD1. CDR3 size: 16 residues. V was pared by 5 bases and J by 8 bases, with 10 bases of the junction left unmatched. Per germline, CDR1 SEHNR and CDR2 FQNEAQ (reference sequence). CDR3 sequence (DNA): TGTGCCAGCAGCCTTCTCAGACAGGGGGGATATTCACCCCTCCACTTT. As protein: CASSLLRQGGYSPLHF.

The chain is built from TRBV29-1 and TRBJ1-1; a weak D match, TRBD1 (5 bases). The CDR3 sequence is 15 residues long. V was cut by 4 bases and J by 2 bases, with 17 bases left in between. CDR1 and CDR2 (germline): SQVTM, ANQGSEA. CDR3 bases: TGCAGCGTTGTCCGAGGGGCGAGACTAAACACTGAAGCTTTCTTT. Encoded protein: CSVVRGARLNTEAFF.